The 29 T cell receptor beta chains listed next were all sequenced from one sample in a study of T cell responses to AZD1222 COVID-19 vaccine. Generated by immunoSEQ multiplex PCR, the TCRdb table keeps only in-frame clones and is missing some. Among more than 100,000 clones listed, 80% to 90% were seen once. The specimen was peripheral blood, collected on day 0 of AZD1222 vaccination. These receptors came from an adult in good health.

This chain joins TRBV4-2 and TRBJ1-1; 7 bases are a match to TRBD1. The CDR3 extends over 15 amino acids. V shed 5 bases, J shed 1 base, and the junction held 7 bases outside the gene matches. Germline values: CDR1 LGHNA, CDR2 YNFKEQ. The CDR3 spells CASSLRTGSNTEAFF. The CDR3 DNA sequence: TGTGCCAGCAGCTTACGGACAGGTTCGAACACTGAAGCTTTCTTT.

The rearrangement links TRBV29-1 to TRBJ2-1, with 7 bases matching TRBD1. The CDR3 sequence is 14 residues long. Looked up from germline, CDR1 is SQVTM and CDR2 is ANQGSEA. The V gene end was trimmed by 8 bases and the J gene end by 0 bases; junction bases not matched to a gene: 7. CDR3 amino acids: CSNRRDSSYNEQFF. Written as DNA, the CDR3 is TGCAGCAACCGCCGGGACAGCTCCTACAATGAGCAGTTCTTC.

This chain links TRBV29-1 with TRBJ2-7; no definite D call. The CDR3 loop spans 13 amino acids. Germline-derived CDR1 and CDR2 are SQVTM and ANQGSEA. V shed 7 bases and J shed 6 bases, with 19 bases lying between them. In DNA form, the CDR3 reads TGCAGCGCCCTGTCCCCGGGCGCGAGCGAGCAGTACTTC. This sequence encodes CSALSPGASEQYF.

V is TRBV19 and J is TRBJ2-3, with 10 bases matching TRBD1. V was pared by 9 bases and J by 0 bases, with 6 bases of the junction left unmatched. This CDR3 is 15 amino acids long. CDR1 is LNHDA, CDR2 SQIVND, per germline (reference sequence). The CDR3 loop reads CASRDRGRSTDTQYF. DNA of the CDR3: TGTGCCAGCCGGGACAGGGGCCGTAGCACAGATACGCAGTATTTT. The full variable domain, with the rest looked up from reference TRBV19 and TRBJ2-3, is DGGITQSPKYLFRKEGQNVTLSCEQNLNHDAMYWYRQDPGQGLRLIYYSQIVNDFQKGDIAEGYSVSREKKESFPLTVTSAQKNPTAFYLCASRDRGRSTDTQYFGPGTRLTVL.

The V and J genes are TRBV5-4 and TRBJ1-2; 7 bases are shared with TRBD1. After removal of 4 bases from V and 6 bases from J, the junction contained 3 bases not matched to a gene. Germline assignment: CDR1 SGHNT and CDR2 YYREEE (reference sequence). The CDR3 contains 12 residues. For the CDR3, the DNA is TGTGCCAGCAGCACAGGGGTGAATGGCTACACCTTC. Translation gives CASSTGVNGYTF.

Only a few counts were recorded for this clone. This chain joins TRBV7-2 and TRBJ1-3, with D perhaps TRBD1 (5 bases). CDR1 is SGHTA, CDR2 FQGNSA, per germline. The V end lost 1 base, the J end lost 8 bases, and 15 bases lay between the germline ends. This CDR3 has 15 residues. Here the CDR3 reads CASSLVVRASDTIYF. The CDR3 bases are TGTGCCAGCAGCTTAGTCGTCAGGGCCTCGGACACCATATATTTT.

This chain connects TRBV19 to TRBJ1-5; the match to TRBD1 covers 8 bases. With 5 bases clipped from V and 1 base from J, the junction kept 4 bases outside the gene matches. Per the germline V gene, CDR1 is LNHDA and CDR2 is SQIVND (reference sequence). The CDR3 has 15 amino acids. CDR3 sequence reads: CASSATGGSNQPQHF. For the CDR3, the DNA is TGTGCCAGTAGTGCTACAGGGGGGAGCAATCAGCCCCAGCATTTT.

The gene calls are TRBV7-7 and TRBJ1-1, with D possibly matching TRBD1 (5 bases). Germline V gene data show CDR1 as SSHAT and CDR2 as FNYEAQ (reference sequence). This CDR3 region has 20 residues. V was clipped by 2 bases and J by 6 bases, with 31 bases between them. The CDR3 loop is CASSLSGGGMGVMRDAEAFF. The CDR3 bases are TGTGCCAGCAGCTTAAGTGGGGGGGGTATGGGTGTGATGCGAGACGCTGAAGCTTTCTTT.

The chain uses TRBV5-1 and TRBJ1-2, with D perhaps TRBD1 (6 bases). CDR1 SGHRS and CDR2 YFSETQ come from the germline V gene. V gave up 3 bases and J gave up 0 bases, with 18 bases separating them. The CDR3 covers 17 residues. The CDR3 bases are TGCGCCAGCAGCTCCCGATTCGAGACAGGTTCTAACTATGGCTACACCTTC. This encodes CASSSRFETGSNYGYTF.

This sequence joins TRBV9 and TRBJ1-2; 7 bases are shared with TRBD1. This CDR3 spans 13 amino acids. The germline gives CDR1 SGDLS, CDR2 YYNGEE. Trimming cost V 4 bases and J 8 bases; bases outside gene matches: 8. CDR3 coding DNA: TGTGCCAGCAGCCCTACGAGGGGGCGAGGCTACACCTTC. Amino acid sequence: CASSPTRGRGYTF.

The chain has TRBV25-1 and TRBJ1-1, with D perhaps matching TRBD1 (5 bases). From germline, CDR1 is MGHDK and CDR2 SYGVNS. V was pared by 7 bases and J by 5 bases, with 14 bases between. This CDR3 spans 13 amino acids. The CDR3 spells CASIRGRGTEAFF. The CDR3 bases are TGTGCCAGCATCCGGGGGAGGGGAACTGAAGCTTTCTTT.

Only one count was recorded for this clone. CDR3 nucleotides: TGTGCCAGTAGTATATTGGGCCAGAGTAGCAATCAGCCCCAGCATTTT. Translated: CASSILGQSSNQPQHF. The chain carries TRBV19 and TRBJ1-5; no reliable D call. The V end lost 2 bases, the J end lost 0 bases, and 11 bases lay between the germline ends. Germline V lookup: CDR1 LNHDA, CDR2 SQIVND (reference sequence). The CDR3 has 16 amino acids.

The V and J genes are TRBV4-1 and TRBJ2-5; TRBD1 matches at 9 bases. Germline lookup yields CDR1 MGHRA and CDR2 YSYEKL. The CDR3 loop spans 15 amino acids. J was trimmed by 5 bases and V by 4 bases; bases with no gene match: 8. The CDR3 here is CASSPTDRGRETQYF. The CDR3 DNA follows: TGCGCCAGCAGCCCTACTGACAGGGGGAGGGAGACCCAGTACTTC.

The chain carries TRBV10-1 and TRBJ2-1; 8 nucleotides align to TRBD2. The CDR3 contains 16 residues. The V and J ends lost 3 bases and 16 bases, in that order; junction bases with no gene match: 20. CDR1 WNHNN and CDR2 SYGVQD come from the germline V gene (reference sequence). In DNA, the CDR3 is TGCGCCAGCAGTGATAGTGGACTAGCCAAGACCGGGGCGGAATTCTTC. It is translated as CASSDSGLAKTGAEFF.

This clone was seen once. Here the CDR3 reads CASSLSVYSNQPQHF. CDR3 bases: TGTGCCAGCAGCTTATCAGTTTATAGCAATCAGCCCCAGCATTTT. J is TRBJ1-5 and V is TRBV7-2, with D uncertain. The germline V gene encodes CDR1 SGHTA and CDR2 FQGNSA. This CDR3 contains 15 residues. V lost 2 bases and J 0 bases, leaving 8 bases between the germline ends.

V and J are TRBV27 and TRBJ2-1, with D possibly matching TRBD1 (7 bases). The V end lost 5 bases, the J end lost 8 bases, and 19 bases lay between the germline ends. Germline V gene data show CDR1 as MNHEY and CDR2 as SMNVEV (reference sequence). This CDR3 has 15 residues. The CDR3 protein is CASSPAAGGGHEQFF. Written as DNA, the CDR3 is TGTGCCAGCAGTCCGGCGGCAGGGGGAGGACATGAGCAGTTCTTC.

Only one count was recorded for this clone. The chain carries TRBV24-1 and TRBJ1-1; possible D gene TRBD1, 6 bases. The CDR3 loop spans 13 amino acids. Trimming removed 6 bases at V and 5 bases at J, with 12 bases between. The germline CDR1 and CDR2 sequences are KGHDR and SFDVKD. The CDR3 DNA reads TGTGCCACCAGTTTGAAGGGGGGAACTGAAGCTTTCTTT. It encodes CATSLKGGTEAFF.

The chain recombines TRBV18 with TRBJ1-3, with 7 bases aligning to TRBD1. The CDR3 contains 21 residues. Germline V gene sequence: CDR1 KGHSH, CDR2 LQKENI. J gave up 0 bases and V 4 bases, and 21 bases lay outside the gene matches. The CDR3 bases are TGTGCCAGCTCACGAGAAGGACCGGGACAGACTTTAACGACCTCTGGAAACACCATATATTTT. Amino acid sequence: CASSREGPGQTLTTSGNTIYF. The whole variable domain, filled in from reference TRBV18 and TRBJ1-3, reads NAGVMQNPRHLVRRRGQEARLRCSPMKGHSHVYWYRQLPEEGLKFMVYLQKENIIDESGMPKERFSAEFPKEGPSILRIQQVVRGDSAAYFCASSREGPGQTLTTSGNTIYFGEGSWLTVV.

The V gene is TRBV27, the J gene TRBJ1-3, with D tentatively TRBD1 (5 bases). CDR3 length: 14 residues. Germline lookup yields CDR1 MNHEY and CDR2 SMNVEV (reference sequence). V was trimmed by 3 bases and J by 3 bases, leaving 9 bases between them. The DNA for the CDR3 is TGTGCCAGCAGTTTGTCAGGGCTTGGAAACACCATATATTTT. Protein sequence: CASSLSGLGNTIYF.

By share of the sample, this clone is medium-sized. V is TRBV7-3 and J is TRBJ2-2; D remains unclear. The length of the CDR3 is 16 residues. Trimming shortened V by 5 bases and J by 0 bases, and 13 bases separated the two germline ends. The germline V gene has CDR1 SGHTA and CDR2 FQGTGA. The CDR3 DNA follows: TGTGCCAGCAGCGGACCCGACCTCACGAACACCGGGGAGCTGTTTTTT. Its translation is CASSGPDLTNTGELFF.

The chain couples TRBV6-5 to TRBJ2-7; D is uncertain. Germline values: CDR1 MNHEY, CDR2 SVGAGI. The CDR3 has 12 residues. V lost 4 bases to trimming and J lost 12 bases, with 16 bases between them. CDR3 region: CASSSPRRPLYF. In DNA form, the CDR3 reads TGTGCCAGCAGTTCACCTAGGCGCCCTCTGTACTTC.

The chain carries TRBV6-2 or TRBV6-3 and TRBJ1-5; TRBD1 aligns across 9 bases. Germline V gives CDR1 MNHEY, CDR2 SVGEGT. The CDR3 extends over 19 amino acids. The junction had 12 bases not matched to a gene; V was cut back by 2 bases and J by 1 base. The CDR3 reads CASSYPGQGAAWSNQPQHF. The CDR3 nucleotides are TGTGCCAGCAGTTACCCGGGACAGGGAGCCGCGTGGAGCAATCAGCCCCAGCATTTT.

The chain is built from TRBV6-5 and TRBJ1-3; no firm D call. Trimming removed 8 bases from V and 3 bases from J, with 5 bases in between. This CDR3 is 11 amino acids long. Germline V gene lookup returns CDR1 MNHEY and CDR2 SVGAGI. CDR3 nucleotides: TGTGCCAGCGAACTTGGAAACACCATATATTTT. Its translation is CASELGNTIYF.

The chain combines TRBV12-3 or TRBV12-4 with TRBJ2-5; 7 bases are shared with TRBD1. The CDR3 is 13 residues long. Trimming removed 4 bases from V and 5 bases from J; junction bases left unmatched: 4. The CDR3 DNA reads TGTGCCAGCAGTTACAGGGGCGGCGAGACCCAGTACTTC. It is translated as CASSYRGGETQYF.

The rearrangement joins TRBV5-1 to TRBJ1-2; no definite D call. The germline V gene has CDR1 SGHRS and CDR2 YFSETQ. Trimming took 9 bases from V and 6 from J, leaving 21 bases between them. This CDR3 contains 14 residues. CDR3 residues: CATTLGQGGDGYTF. The CDR3 DNA is TGCGCCACGACCCTGGGTCAAGGAGGCGATGGCTACACCTTC.

This rearrangement joins TRBV3-1 (or the pseudogene TRBV3-2) to TRBJ1-1; 7 bases align to TRBD1. The V and J ends lost 7 bases and 5 bases, in that order; junction bases with no gene match: 4. This CDR3 region has 12 residues. Germline V gene data show CDR1 as LGHDT and CDR2 as YNNKEL (reference sequence). The CDR3 DNA reads TGTGCCAGCACGAACAGGGGTACTGAAGCTTTCTTT. This gives the protein CASTNRGTEAFF.

This rearrangement joins TRBV7-2 to TRBJ1-4; the D gene is possibly TRBD1 (5 bases). The CDR3 has 13 residues. V shed 2 bases and J shed 8 bases, with 9 bases lying between them. The germline gives CDR1 SGHTA, CDR2 FQGNSA. The CDR3 DNA sequence: TGTGCCAGCAGCTTACGCGAGGGGGAAAAACTGTTTTTT. Amino acid sequence: CASSLREGEKLFF.

This clone was counted between two and nine times. V gene TRBV13 combines with J gene TRBJ2-2; unclear D gene. The CDR3 extends over 12 amino acids. V lost 7 bases to trimming and J lost 5 bases, with 8 bases between them. Germline CDR1 reads PRHDT; CDR2 reads FYEKMQ (reference sequence). As DNA, the CDR3 is TGTGCCAGCACCTTTGTTACCGGGGAGCTGTTTTTT. Protein product: CASTFVTGELFF. The full variable domain, rest sourced from reference TRBV13 and TRBJ2-2, is AAGVIQSPRHLIKEKRETATLKCYPIPRHDTVYWYQQGPGQDPQFLISFYEKMQSDKGSIPDRFSAQQFSDYHSELNMSSLELGDSALYFCASTFVTGELFFGEGSRLTVL.

V gene TRBV29-1 combines with J gene TRBJ2-3, with D possibly called TRBD1 or TRBD2 (5 bases each). This CDR3 is built from 14 residues. CDR1 and CDR2 from the germline V gene are SQVTM and ANQGSEA. With 7 bases removed from V and 3 bases from J, the gap between germline ends came to 17 bases. CDR3 DNA sequence: TGCAGCGCTGAGAGGGGCCCCTCGACAGATACGCAGTATTTT. Translation gives CSAERGPSTDTQYF.